The 8 T cell receptor beta chains below all came from one sample that was sequenced in a study of blood T cell repertoires in COVID-19 (dated by TCRdb to 2020 to 2021). The receptor library was made with the immunoSEQ multiplex PCR assay. TCRdb took this table from immuneACCESS and kept in-frame rearrangements with V and J called. Such tables lack part of the clones; where checked against another copy, unresolved V genes explain under half of the gap, and the rest is unexplained. The sample yields 60,000 or so clones; 87% were counted once. The ten largest make up about 6.3% of the sample. Sequencing was carried out using peripheral blood. These TCRs come from a man between 60 and 70 years old with acute or convalescent COVID-19.

The chain combines TRBV10-1 with TRBJ1-1; D might be TRBD1 (5 bases). This CDR3 comprises 13 residues. CDR1 is WNHNN and CDR2 is SYGVQD in the germline V gene (reference sequence). The V end was cut by 5 bases, the J end by 4 bases, with 11 bases between. The CDR3 sequence is CASSQNQGTEAFF. The CDR3 DNA follows: TGCGCCAGCAGTCAGAATCAGGGCACTGAAGCTTTCTTT.

The chain recombines TRBV30 with TRBJ2-1; D is possibly TRBD2 (6 bases). The ends were cut back, 0 bases at V and 10 bases at J, with 7 bases in the middle. This CDR3 region has 11 residues. Germline values: CDR1 GTSNPN, CDR2 SVGIG (reference sequence). CDR3 coding DNA: TGTGCCTGGAGTGTGACTAGAGAGCAGTTCTTC. Translation gives CAWSVTREQFF.

The chain carries TRBV7-6 and TRBJ1-5; D is unclear. CDR1 and CDR2 (germline): SGHVS, FNYEAQ. The V gene lost 5 bases and the J gene lost 3 bases, with 17 bases spanning the gap. CDR3 size: 16 residues. CDR3 bases: TGTGCCAGCAGCCGCGGGCTTGGTTGGGACAATCAGCCCCAGCATTTT. Protein product: CASSRGLGWDNQPQHF.

The CDR3 coding sequence is TGTGCCAGTCGTTTTGGGGGGGAGGCTTTCTTT. This encodes CASRFGGEAFF. This chain uses TRBV19 with TRBJ1-1; tentatively, D is TRBD1 (5 bases). V lost 8 bases to trimming and J lost 11 bases, with 15 bases between them. The germline CDR1 and CDR2 sequences are LNHDA and SQIVND (reference sequence). This CDR3 has 11 residues.

This clone was seen a single time. The rearrangement uses TRBV19 and TRBJ1-3; tentative D call: TRBD1 (5 bases). V dropped 5 bases and J dropped 0 bases, with 20 bases sitting between them. CDR3 length: 18 amino acids. Per the germline V gene, CDR1 is LNHDA and CDR2 is SQIVND (reference sequence). CDR3 loop: CASSQILGRRSSGNTIYF. Here the CDR3 DNA reads TGTGCCAGTAGTCAAATTCTGGGGCGACGCAGCTCTGGAAACACCATATATTTT.

This chain connects TRBV3-1 (or the pseudogene TRBV3-2) to TRBJ1-2, with 9 bases identical to TRBD1. The V and J ends lost 4 bases and 4 bases, in that order; junction bases with no gene match: 1. Germline V gene sequence: CDR1 LGHDT, CDR2 YNNKEL (reference sequence). The CDR3 runs 13 residues. Written as DNA, the CDR3 is TGTGCCAGCAGCCTGGGACAGGGCTATGGCTACACCTTC. As protein: CASSLGQGYGYTF.

This clone has a handful of counts. At one end, the junction sequence differs from germline, possibly due to a read error. J is TRBJ2-7 and V is TRBV6-1; 8 bases line up with TRBD2. The CDR3 covers 14 residues. Germline-derived CDR1 and CDR2 are MNHNS and SASEGT. DNA for the CDR3: TGTGCCAGCACTGAAGCTAGCGGGTACTACGAGCAGTACTTC. As protein: CASTEASGYYEQYF.

Only one count was recorded for this clone. This chain links TRBV9 with TRBJ1-2, with TRBD1 matching 7 bases. J lost 2 bases, V lost 1 base, and 5 bases had no gene match. The CDR3 covers 15 residues. CDR1 SGDLS and CDR2 YYNGEE come from the germline V gene. The CDR3 DNA reads TGTGCCAGCAGCGTAACCGGGACAGAGAACTATGGCTACACCTTC. Amino acids: CASSVTGTENYGYTF.